One sample yielded the 14 T cell receptor beta chains listed below, sequenced in a study of blood T cell repertoires in COVID-19 (dated by TCRdb to 2018 to 2020). Libraries were made using the immunoSEQ multiplex PCR assay. Entries here come from immuneACCESS through TCRdb and include only in-frame sequences with V and J called. Some clones fail to appear in such tables; in the studies checked, an unresolved V gene covers under half of the shortfall, and the cause of the remainder is unknown. Present in this sample are approximately 290,000 clones, 89% of which were seen just once. The ten largest clones take up around 12% of the sample. The sample taken for sequencing was peripheral blood. The receptor set was obtained from an older woman with acute or convalescent COVID-19.

The chain has TRBV28 and TRBJ1-5; possibly TRBD1 for D (6 bases). There are 15 residues in the CDR3. V gave up 8 bases and J gave up 2 bases, with 16 bases separating them. The germline CDR1 and CDR2 sequences are MDHEN and SYDVKM. CDR3 DNA: TGTGCCAGCTTACCTTGGGGGCTAGGCAATCAGCCCCAGCATTTT. Its translation is CASLPWGLGNQPQHF.

V is TRBV18 and J is TRBJ2-6; TRBD1 aligns across 9 bases. This CDR3 has 15 residues. Germline V gives CDR1 KGHSH, CDR2 LQKENI. V lost 5 bases to trimming and J lost 4 bases; unmatched junction nucleotides: 3. The CDR3, as DNA: TGTGCCAGCTCATCACAGGGGGCAGGGGCCAACGTCCTGACTTTC. It specifies CASSSQGAGANVLTF.

V usage is TRBV25-1 and J usage is TRBJ2-2, with D perhaps TRBD1 (6 bases). CDR1 MGHDK and CDR2 SYGVNS come from the germline V gene. Trimming took 6 bases from V and 1 from J, leaving 9 bases between them. The CDR3 contains 14 residues. The CDR3 DNA is TGTGCCAGCAGAGGACAGCTGAACACCGGGGAGCTGTTTTTT. It codes for CASRGQLNTGELFF.

The chain couples TRBV5-6 to TRBJ1-5, with a tentative D call TRBD1 (5 bases). V was clipped by 7 bases and J by 5 bases, with 19 bases between them. Germline CDR1 is SGHDT and CDR2 is YYEEEE. The CDR3 contains 15 residues. CDR3 region: CASCYGGGKDQPQHF. The CDR3 DNA reads TGTGCCAGCTGCTATGGCGGGGGTAAGGATCAGCCCCAGCATTTT.

The V gene is TRBV10-3, the J gene TRBJ2-7, with 12 bases identical to TRBD2. The germline V gene has CDR1 ENHRY and CDR2 SYGVKD. J lost 4 bases, V lost 6 bases, and 4 bases had no gene match. The CDR3 has 14 residues. The CDR3 DNA reads TGTGCCATCAGGGCGACTAGCGGGAGATACGAGCAGTACTTC. It specifies CAIRATSGRYEQYF.

V is TRBV19 and J is TRBJ2-2, with 11 bases lining up with TRBD1. The CDR3 has 15 residues. Looked up from germline, CDR1 is LNHDA and CDR2 is SQIVND (reference sequence). J gave up 5 bases and V 5 bases, and 4 bases lay outside the gene matches. The CDR3 region is CASSLGDRGTGELFF. CDR3 DNA sequence: TGTGCCAGTAGTCTGGGGGACAGGGGGACCGGGGAGCTGTTTTTT.

The rearrangement links TRBV5-4 to TRBJ2-1, with TRBD1 identical over 7 bases. The CDR3 is 13 residues long. V was pared by 3 bases and J by 5 bases, with 2 bases of the junction left unmatched. The germline gives CDR1 SGHNT, CDR2 YYREEE (reference sequence). Here the CDR3 DNA reads TGTGCCAGCAGCTCCGACAGGGACAATGAGCAGTTCTTC. Translating gives CASSSDRDNEQFF.

The V call is TRBV18, the J call TRBJ1-5; 8 bases map to TRBD1. J was trimmed by 7 bases and V by 1 base; bases with no gene match: 12. CDR1 and CDR2 (germline): KGHSH, LQKENI. The CDR3 totals 17 residues. This CDR3 reads CASSPRAGTGGFQPQHF. The CDR3 region has the DNA TGTGCCAGCTCACCACGAGCCGGGACAGGAGGATTCCAGCCCCAGCATTTT.

This clone appeared a few times. The CDR3 region is CASSVDWDRVSEQYF. The CDR3 nucleotides are TGTGCCAGCAGCGTAGATTGGGACAGGGTTAGCGAGCAGTACTTC. The rearrangement links TRBV9 to TRBJ2-7; TRBD1 aligns across 9 bases. The CDR3 loop spans 15 amino acids. Per germline, CDR1 SGDLS and CDR2 YYNGEE. J lost 6 bases, V lost 0 bases, and 7 bases had no gene match.

The chain couples TRBV7-8 to TRBJ1-6, with D uncertain. Germline V gives CDR1 SGHVS, CDR2 FQNEAQ. This CDR3 has 16 residues. V was trimmed by 5 bases and J by 4 bases, leaving 15 bases between them. For the CDR3, the DNA is TGTGCCAGCAGCCAGGCGTTAGACAAATATAATTCACCCCTCCACTTT. It yields the protein CASSQALDKYNSPLHF.

The chain employs TRBV28 and TRBJ1-2; 7 bases are a match to TRBD1. Germline-derived CDR1 and CDR2 are MDHEN and SYDVKM. The ends lost 3 bases at V and 4 bases at J; junction bases unmatched: 14. The CDR3 loop spans 17 amino acids. The CDR3 region is CASSLSGDRALSYGYTF. The CDR3 nucleotides are TGTGCCAGCAGTTTGTCGGGAGACAGGGCGCTTTCCTATGGCTACACCTTC.

The chain's CDR3 is CASSPGTGITEAFF. The DNA of the CDR3 is TGTGCCAGCAGTCCCGGGACAGGGATCACTGAAGCTTTCTTT. This chain uses TRBV7-9 with TRBJ1-1, with 9 bases that match TRBD1. The length of the CDR3 is 14 residues. CDR1 is SEHNR and CDR2 is FQNEAQ in the germline V gene (reference sequence). V lost 6 bases to trimming and J lost 4 bases; unmatched junction nucleotides: 6.

This clone was counted a single time. This chain joins TRBV28 and TRBJ2-5, with 7 bases matching TRBD2. The CDR3 consists of 15 residues. J lost 5 bases, V lost 8 bases, and 14 bases had no gene match. Germline CDR1 is MDHEN and CDR2 is SYDVKM. DNA of the CDR3: TGTGCCAGCGGGGCTTTGGGACTACTATCCGAGACCCAGTACTTC. Residues: CASGALGLLSETQYF.

V gene TRBV24-1 combines with J gene TRBJ1-1, with D uncertain. The V gene lost 1 base and the J gene lost 3 bases, with 5 bases spanning the gap. CDR3 size: 13 residues. CDR1 KGHDR and CDR2 SFDVKD come from the germline V gene. The CDR3: CATSDFGHTEAFF. CDR3 nucleotides: TGTGCCACCAGTGATTTTGGCCACACTGAAGCTTTCTTT.